This is a list of T cell receptor beta chains from one sample in a study of blood T cell repertoires in COVID-19. This table comes from immunoSEQ multiplex PCR, and its TCRdb copy is limited to in-frame clones, with some not included. The sample yields about 330,000 clones, 65% to 85% seen once. Sequenced: peripheral blood. The receptors stem from a woman aged 50 to 65 with acute or convalescent COVID-19. The CDR3 runs from the conserved cysteine through the conserved F or W. Only some rows state a clone size, as once, few, many or a class for expanded clones.

clone_size	v_call	cdr3_aa
.	TRBV6-6	CASSSLGHPGFF
.	TRBV25-1	CASSGQGSYNSPLHF
once	TRBV30	CAWSDDIGDTQYF
.	TRBV7-2	CASSLIAGGGNTQYF
.	TRBV6-2/TRBV6-3	CASSYSAYNEQFF
.	TRBV2	CASSYYRSEAFF
.	TRBV6-5	CASSYQRLLNSPLHF
once	TRBV11-3	CASSLYEGANEQYF
once	TRBV9	CASSVGLAGRMGDTQYF
.	TRBV6-5	CASSYVSGSAWETQYF
.	TRBV15	CATSRVLVGQGTEKLFF
.	TRBV18	CASSSGEAPAFF
few	TRBV11-2	CASSFWGEHTGELFF
.	TRBV27	CASSSAGTGEKLFF
once	TRBV7-3	CASSSRQVVGTDTQYF
.	TRBV24-1	CATSDATSGARNSPLHF
.	TRBV2	CASSGGTGRTEAFF
.	TRBV19	CASTRARDSPLHF
.	TRBV30	CAWRDRGLGDTQYF
.	TRBV9	CASSVDGSANYEQYF
.	TRBV25-1	CASSTISGQGSYNEQFF
once	TRBV30	CAWSWGQGAFF